One and the same sample provided the 4 T cell receptor beta chains below, sequenced in a study of PD-L1 blockade in urothelial cancer. Sequencing was performed with immunoSEQ multiplex PCR; in TCRdb, only in-frame clones are kept and a portion is missing. Of roughly 42,000 clones in the sample, about 90% are singletons; the top ten hold around 7%. Documented time point: peripheral blood 6 weeks after treatment start. The source was PBMCs, collected around atezolizumab (anti-PD-L1) treatment. The source of these receptors is a man aged 65 to 79 with urothelial cancer.

The CDR3 loop is CASSPGDRGTKNIQYF. CDR3 sequence (DNA): TGTGCCAGCAGTCCGGGGGACAGGGGAACCAAAAACATTCAGTACTTC. The V call is TRBV6-6, the J call TRBJ2-4, with 10 bases aligning to TRBD1. CDR1 and CDR2 (germline): MNHNY, SVGAGI (reference sequence). This CDR3 has 16 residues. Trimming cost V 5 bases and J 2 bases; bases outside gene matches: 6.

This chain links TRBV11-2 with TRBJ1-1; 8 nucleotides line up with TRBD1. Germline CDR1 and CDR2: SGHAT and FQNNGV. J lost 5 bases, V lost 1 base, and 12 bases had no gene match. The CDR3 loop spans 17 amino acids. This CDR3 is CASSLGSSGGARTEAFF. The CDR3 DNA follows: TGTGCCAGCAGCTTAGGAAGTTCAGGGGGCGCGAGGACTGAAGCTTTCTTT.

The V and J genes are TRBV11-2 and TRBJ2-2, with D perhaps matching TRBD2 (6 bases). The CDR3 runs 15 residues. Germline V gene sequence: CDR1 SGHAT, CDR2 FQNNGV. The V end lost 5 bases, the J end lost 0 bases, and 10 bases lay between the germline ends. The CDR3 region is CASSRGLANTGELFF. CDR3 coding DNA: TGTGCCAGCAGCCGGGGACTGGCGAACACCGGGGAGCTGTTTTTT.

V gene TRBV11-2 combines with J gene TRBJ1-3, with D unresolved. The V gene lost 5 bases and the J gene lost 0 bases, with 11 bases spanning the gap. CDR3 size: 15 residues. Germline CDR1 and CDR2: SGHAT and FQNNGV. CDR3 region: CASSPSGYSGNTIYF. CDR3 in DNA: TGTGCCAGCAGCCCCTCGGGATACTCTGGAAACACCATATATTTT.